The 3 T cell receptor beta chains below all came from one sample that was sequenced in a study of T cells in Graves' hyperthyroidism and ophthalmopathy. There were TCR beta CDR3 regions amplified from RNA transcripts. A set of HTBI primers served as the primers for a first-round RT-PCR of the TCR CDR3. MiXCR was run by TCRdb on the multiplex PCR reads, yielding one entry per CDR3 protein. The sample consists of roughly 800,000 distinct CDR3 sequences, 35% to 45% of them appearing once. The sequencing sample was made of blood. All receptors come from a man between 18 and 29 years old with Graves' hyperthyroidism.

This clonotype was observed a handful of times. The V gene is TRBV12-3 or TRBV12-4, the J gene TRBJ1-5; perhaps TRBD1 as D (6 bases). CDR3 size: 16 residues. Deletions cut 6 bases from V and 3 bases from J, with 18 bases between. CDR3 sequence (DNA): TGTGCCAGCAGCGACGAAAAAGGGGGAGACAATCAGCCCCAGCATTTT. Its protein product is CASSDEKGGDNQPQHF.

This clonotype was seen ten or more times. This chain connects TRBV7-9 to TRBJ1-2, with D possibly being TRBD1 (5 bases). The germline CDR1 and CDR2 sequences are SEHNR and FQNEAQ (reference sequence). V was cut by 1 base and J by 2 bases, with 14 bases left in between. The CDR3 consists of 16 residues. CDR3 sequence reads: CASSLGGGKGNYGYTF. Here the CDR3 DNA reads TGTGCCAGCAGCTTAGGTGGGGGAAAGGGAAACTATGGCTACACCTTC.

Turning to this clonotype: The junction shows a germline mismatch at one end, possibly a read error. The CDR3 nucleotides are TGCGCCAGCAGCCCGGAACGACAGGGGACCCGTTATACGTCGGGCTACACCTTC. It yields the protein CASSPERQGTRYTSGYTF. The rearrangement links TRBV7-9 to TRBJ1-2; TRBD1 aligns across 8 bases. Germline V lookup: CDR1 SEHNR, CDR2 FQNEAQ (reference sequence). The CDR3 spans 18 residues.